This T cell receptor beta chain was sequenced during a study of blood T cell repertoires in COVID-19. About the study: Samples came from the United States, Italy and Spain, spanning acute and convalescent COVID-19. T cells, B-cell-depleted T cells, or PBMCs provided the cDNA or gDNA that served as material.

Germline CDR1 reads SGHRS; CDR2 reads YFSETQ. The CDR3 loop spans 16 amino acids. Germline trimming cut 4 bases from V and 4 bases from J; bases unmatched to any gene: 3. Original handling: From reference gene primer amplification, estimates of nucleated cell counts were derived. Data came from immunoSEQ multiplex PCR; TCRdb stores just in-frame clones and leaves some out. The V and J calls and clone size are taken from that table; D and trimming were inferred from the DNA. The table shows about 110,000 clones, with about 85% occurring only once. The TCR sequence derives from a human donor in a cohort sampled during active COVID-19. This sequence joins TRBV5-1 and TRBJ2-3; 16 positions match TRBD2. The sequencing sample was made of peripheral blood. CDR3 sequence reads: CASSPGLAGGADTQYF. DNA of the CDR3: TGCGCCAGCAGCCCGGGACTAGCGGGGGGGGCAGATACGCAGTATTTT.